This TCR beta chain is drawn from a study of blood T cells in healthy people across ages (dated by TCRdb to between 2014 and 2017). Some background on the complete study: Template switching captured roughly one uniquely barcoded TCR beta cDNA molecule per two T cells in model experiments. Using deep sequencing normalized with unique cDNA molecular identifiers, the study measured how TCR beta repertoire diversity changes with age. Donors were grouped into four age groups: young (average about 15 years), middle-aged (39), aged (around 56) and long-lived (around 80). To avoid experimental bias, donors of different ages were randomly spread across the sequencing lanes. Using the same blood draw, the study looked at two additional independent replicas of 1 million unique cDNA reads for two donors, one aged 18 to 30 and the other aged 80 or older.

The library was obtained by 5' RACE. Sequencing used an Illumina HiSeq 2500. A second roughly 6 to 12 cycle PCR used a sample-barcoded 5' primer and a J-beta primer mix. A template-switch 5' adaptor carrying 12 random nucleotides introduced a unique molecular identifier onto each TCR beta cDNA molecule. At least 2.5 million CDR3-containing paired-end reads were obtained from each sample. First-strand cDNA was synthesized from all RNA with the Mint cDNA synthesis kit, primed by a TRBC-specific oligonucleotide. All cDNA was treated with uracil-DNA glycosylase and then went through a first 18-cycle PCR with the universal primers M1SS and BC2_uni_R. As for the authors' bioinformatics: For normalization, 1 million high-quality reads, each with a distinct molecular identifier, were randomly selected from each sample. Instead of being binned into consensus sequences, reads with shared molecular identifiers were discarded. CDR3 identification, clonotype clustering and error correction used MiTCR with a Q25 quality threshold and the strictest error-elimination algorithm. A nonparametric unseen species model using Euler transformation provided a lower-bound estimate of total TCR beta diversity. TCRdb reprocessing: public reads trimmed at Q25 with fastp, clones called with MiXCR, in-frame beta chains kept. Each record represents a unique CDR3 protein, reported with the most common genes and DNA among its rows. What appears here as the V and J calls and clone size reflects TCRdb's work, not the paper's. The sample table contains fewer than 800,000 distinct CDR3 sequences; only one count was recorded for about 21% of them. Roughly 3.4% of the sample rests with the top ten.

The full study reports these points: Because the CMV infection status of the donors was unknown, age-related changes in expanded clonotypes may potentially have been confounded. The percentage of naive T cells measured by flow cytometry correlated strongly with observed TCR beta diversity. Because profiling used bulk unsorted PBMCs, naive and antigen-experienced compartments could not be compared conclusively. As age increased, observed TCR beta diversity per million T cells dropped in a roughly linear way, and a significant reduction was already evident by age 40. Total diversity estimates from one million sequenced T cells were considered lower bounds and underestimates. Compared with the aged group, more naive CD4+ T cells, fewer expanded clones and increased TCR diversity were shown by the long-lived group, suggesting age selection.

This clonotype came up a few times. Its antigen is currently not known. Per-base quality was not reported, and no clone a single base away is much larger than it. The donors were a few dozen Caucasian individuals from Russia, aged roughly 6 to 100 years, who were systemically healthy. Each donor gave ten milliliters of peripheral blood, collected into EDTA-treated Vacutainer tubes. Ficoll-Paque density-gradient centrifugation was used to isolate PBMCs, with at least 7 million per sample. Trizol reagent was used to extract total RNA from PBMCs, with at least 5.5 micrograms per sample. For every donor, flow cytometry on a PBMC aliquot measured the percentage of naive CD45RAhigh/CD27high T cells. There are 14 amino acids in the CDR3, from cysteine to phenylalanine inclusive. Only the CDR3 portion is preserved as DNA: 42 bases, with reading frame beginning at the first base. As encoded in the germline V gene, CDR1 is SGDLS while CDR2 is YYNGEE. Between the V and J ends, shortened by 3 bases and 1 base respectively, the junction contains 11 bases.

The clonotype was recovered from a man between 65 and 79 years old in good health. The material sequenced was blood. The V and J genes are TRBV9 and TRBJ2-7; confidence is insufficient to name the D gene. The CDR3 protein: CASSAYDTSYEQYF. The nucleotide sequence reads TGTGCCAGCAGCGCCTATGACACTTCCTACGAGCAGTACTTC.